Presented here are 13 T cell receptor beta chains from one specimen sequenced in a study of T cell changes during pregnancy in multiple sclerosis. The assay was immunoSEQ multiplex PCR, and TCRdb's table has in-frame clones only and misses some. The sample contains tens of thousands of clones, about 90% of which appear only once. Here the sequenced sample was CD4+ T cells from peripheral blood mononuclear cells, taken after pregnancy. The receptor source for this set is a female donor with multiple sclerosis, enrolled in a pregnancy study.

The genes are TRBV2 and TRBJ1-5; D remains ambiguous. This CDR3 is built from 15 residues. The ends were cut back, 1 base at V and 1 base at J, with 8 bases in the middle. CDR1 is SNHLY, CDR2 FYNNEI, per germline. The CDR3 bases are TGTGCCAGCAGTGAAGAGTACAGCAGCAATCAGCCCCAGCATTTT. Its protein product is CASSEEYSSNQPQHF.

This clone is medium-sized. Written as DNA, the CDR3 is TGCAGCGCCCGGACAGGGAGCACAGATACGCAGTATTTT. It is translated as CSARTGSTDTQYF. The rearrangement joins TRBV29-1 to TRBJ2-3; 8 bases line up with TRBD1. The CDR3 contains 13 residues. V shed 7 bases, J shed 0 bases, and the junction held 3 bases outside the gene matches. CDR1 is SQVTM and CDR2 is ANQGSEA in the germline V gene.

The chain is built from TRBV5-1 and TRBJ2-1; 7 bases map to TRBD2. The CDR3 has 13 residues. J lost 9 bases, V lost 4 bases, and 7 bases had no gene match. CDR1 is SGHRS, CDR2 YFSETQ, per germline. The CDR3: CASSKTSSGEQFF. The DNA for the CDR3 is TGCGCCAGCAGCAAGACTAGCTCCGGTGAGCAGTTCTTC.

V is TRBV5-4 and J is TRBJ1-1; 10 bases map to TRBD1. CDR3 length: 15 amino acids. Trimming took 4 bases from V and 1 from J; bases not matched to a gene: 4. Per germline, CDR1 SGHNT and CDR2 YYREEE (reference sequence). As DNA, the CDR3 is TGTGCCAGCAGCCCCCGGACAGGGGGGAACACTGAAGCTTTCTTT. This sequence encodes CASSPRTGGNTEAFF.

The chain recombines TRBV4-3 with TRBJ1-6; 8 nucleotides align to TRBD1. From germline, CDR1 is LGHNA and CDR2 YSLEER. This CDR3 spans 15 amino acids. The V segment lost 2 bases and the J segment 10 bases; nucleotides outside the gene matches: 7. The CDR3 region is CASSQKGTGQSPLHF. The CDR3 DNA reads as TGCGCCAGCAGCCAAAAAGGGACAGGTCAATCACCCCTCCACTTT.

This chain links TRBV9 with TRBJ2-1; 9 bases match TRBD2. The germline gives CDR1 SGDLS, CDR2 YYNGEE. This CDR3 comprises 16 residues. The ends lost 3 bases at V and 0 bases at J; junction bases unmatched: 4. The chain's CDR3 is CASSDLSGSSYNEQFF. The CDR3 bases are TGTGCCAGCAGCGACCTTAGCGGGAGCTCCTACAATGAGCAGTTCTTC.

The gene calls are TRBV2 and TRBJ1-6; D remains unclear. V was pared by 4 bases and J by 4 bases, with 11 bases between. This CDR3 contains 15 residues. CDR1 and CDR2 from the germline V gene are SNHLY and FYNNEI. CDR3 in amino acids: CASSATDIYNSPLHF. The CDR3 DNA follows: TGTGCCAGCAGTGCCACCGACATTTATAATTCACCCCTCCACTTT.

This chain uses TRBV19 with TRBJ1-1; perhaps TRBD1 as D (5 bases). Trimming cost V 1 base and J 0 bases, with 12 bases left between them. Germline V CDR1 and CDR2: LNHDA, SQIVND (reference sequence). The CDR3 contains 16 residues. The CDR3 DNA reads TGTGCCAGTAGTATAGGAAAGGGGTCGATGAACACTGAAGCTTTCTTT. As protein: CASSIGKGSMNTEAFF.

V gene TRBV6-6 combines with J gene TRBJ2-7; 7 bases are a match to TRBD1. With 5 bases clipped from V and 0 bases from J, the junction kept 4 bases outside the gene matches. The length of the CDR3 is 14 residues. Germline CDR1 and CDR2: MNHNY and SVGAGI (reference sequence). This CDR3 reads CASSLTGSSYEQYF. The CDR3 DNA follows: TGTGCCAGCAGTCTGACAGGGAGCTCCTACGAGCAGTACTTC.

This sequence joins TRBV18 and TRBJ1-1; 11 bases match TRBD1. This CDR3 contains 17 residues. V lost 0 bases, J lost 0 bases, and 3 bases stayed unmatched. Germline values: CDR1 KGHSH, CDR2 LQKENI. CDR3 sequence reads: CASSPPGTGGMNTEAFF. CDR3 in DNA: TGTGCCAGCTCACCACCGGGGACAGGGGGAATGAACACTGAAGCTTTCTTT.

The rearrangement links TRBV7-9 to TRBJ1-4; D unclear. Germline V gene lookup returns CDR1 SEHNR and CDR2 FQNEAQ (reference sequence). This CDR3 comprises 15 residues. Trimming cost V 1 base and J 2 bases, with 8 bases left between them. In DNA form, the CDR3 reads TGTGCCAGCAGCTTAGTCGGTTTGACTAATGAAAAACTGTTTTTT. It specifies CASSLVGLTNEKLFF.

V and J are TRBV19 and TRBJ2-7; 7 positions match TRBD1. V trimming: 6 bases; J trimming: 9 bases; junction bases outside the gene matches: 14. The CDR3 has 14 residues. Per the germline V gene, CDR1 is LNHDA and CDR2 is SQIVND (reference sequence). For the CDR3, the DNA is TGTGCCAGTAGCCCGGGACAGAATATACGAGCGCAGTACTTC. Translation: CASSPGQNIRAQYF.

The chain recombines TRBV2 with TRBJ1-4; weak D call: TRBD1 (5 bases). The germline V and J ends were trimmed by 6 bases and 0 bases, with 8 bases remaining between them. The germline CDR1 and CDR2 sequences are SNHLY and FYNNEI. This CDR3 is built from 14 residues. CDR3 sequence (DNA): TGTGCCAGCAGCCGGACATCAACTAATGAAAAACTGTTTTTT. Protein sequence: CASSRTSTNEKLFF.